Following are 7 T cell receptor beta chains from one sample sequenced in a study of PD-1 blockade in classical Hodgkin lymphoma. Generated by immunoSEQ multiplex PCR, the TCRdb table keeps only in-frame clones and is missing some. The data contain about 90,000 clones, around 90% of them singletons. With no exception, relapse followed autologous stem cell transplantation in all patients, and brentuximab vedotin exposure varied. Source: peripheral blood mononuclear cells (PBMCs), taken before the second cycle of nivolumab. All receptors derive from a human donor with classical Hodgkin lymphoma.

V usage is TRBV2 and J usage is TRBJ2-7, with 10 bases fitting TRBD2. This CDR3 contains 17 residues. Germline lookup yields CDR1 SNHLY and CDR2 FYNNEI. The ends lost 7 bases at V and 0 bases at J; junction bases unmatched: 12. CDR3 residues: CASKELAGRGYSYEQYF. The CDR3 nucleotides are TGTGCCAGCAAGGAACTAGCGGGACGAGGGTACTCCTACGAGCAGTACTTC. The variable domain in full, completed from reference TRBV2 and TRBJ2-7, reads EPEVTQTPSHQVTQMGQEVILRCVPISNHLYFYWYRQILGQKVEFLVSFYNNEISEKSEIFDDQFSVERPDGSNFTLKIRSTKLEDSAMYFCASKELAGRGYSYEQYFGPGTRLTVT.

The chain links TRBV6-1 to TRBJ2-7; D possibly corresponds to TRBD1 (5 bases). This CDR3 is built from 14 residues. The ends were cut back, 4 bases at V and 5 bases at J, with 15 bases in the middle. Per germline, CDR1 MNHNS and CDR2 SASEGT. Written as DNA, the CDR3 is TGTGCCAGCAGTGCCCTCAGGGCCCGGGACGAGCAGTACTTC. Translating gives CASSALRARDEQYF.

For this clone: Other DNA sequences of this sample code for an identical CDR3. The V call is TRBV6-6, the J call TRBJ1-5; 7 positions match TRBD1. Germline V gene sequence: CDR1 MNHNY, CDR2 SVGAGI (reference sequence). This CDR3 spans 15 amino acids. V lost 2 bases, J lost 1 base, and 2 bases stayed unmatched. The CDR3 region has the DNA TGTGCCAGCAGTTACCGACAGGGAAGCAATCAGCCCCAGCATTTT. It codes for CASSYRQGSNQPQHF.

The chain joins TRBV6-1 to TRBJ2-1; no firm D call. Looked up from germline, CDR1 is MNHNS and CDR2 is SASEGT. The CDR3 extends over 14 amino acids. Trimming stripped 7 bases from V and 0 bases from J, with 10 bases between. CDR3 sequence reads: CASIFSSSYNEQFF. The CDR3 bases are TGTGCCAGCATCTTCTCCAGCTCCTACAATGAGCAGTTCTTC.

The gene calls are TRBV27 and TRBJ2-7; D uncertain. V dropped 3 bases and J dropped 0 bases, with 6 bases sitting between them. Looked up from germline, CDR1 is MNHEY and CDR2 is SMNVEV (reference sequence). The CDR3 consists of 13 residues. This chain's CDR3 is CASSFYLSYEQYF. CDR3 DNA: TGTGCCAGCAGTTTCTACCTCTCCTACGAGCAGTACTTC.

V gene TRBV19 combines with J gene TRBJ2-7; D might be TRBD2 (6 bases). The CDR3 has 11 residues. Trimming pared 4 bases from V and 7 bases from J, leaving 8 bases between. Germline CDR1 reads LNHDA; CDR2 reads SQIVND (reference sequence). The CDR3 nucleotides are TGTGCCAGTAGTAGGGGACTGGAGCAGTACTTC. It encodes CASSRGLEQYF.

Here the CDR3 reads CASSQELPSLAGETGELFF. CDR3 in DNA: TGTGCCAGCAGCCAAGAACTCCCTTCGCTAGCGGGAGAGACCGGGGAGCTGTTTTTT. This chain joins TRBV4-2 and TRBJ2-2; 10 nucleotides agree with TRBD2. The V gene's germline CDR1 is LGHNA and CDR2 YNFKEQ. The CDR3 covers 19 residues. V trimming: 0 bases; J trimming: 5 bases; junction bases outside the gene matches: 12.